This section outlines one TCR beta chain sequence together with its context. The target antigen is unknown. The CDR3 consists of 13 residues. This entry comes from a study of CXCR3-negative and CXCR3-positive naive CD8 T cells. Study-level background: Each library gave roughly 1.6 +/- 0.3 million of approximately 130 million TRB reads. Broader study findings: The study found more hydrophobic TRB CDR3s in CXCR3-positive naive cells than in CXCR3-negative naive cells. Naive cells, whether CXCR3-negative or CXCR3-positive, had similar TRBV-TRBJ usage, while memory cells differed.

Per CD8+ T cell subset, triplicate sorts of 300,000 cells each were done. Preparation of TRB cDNA libraries relied on 5' RACE carrying UMI labels. TCRdb reworked the 5' RACE reads into one entry per CDR3 protein, no DNA. The specimen's table records approximately 100,000 distinct CDR3 sequences. The clonotype was recovered from a human donor in good health. Some clones in this sample may be carry-over from other donors' samples. Sequenced sample: naive CXCR3+ CD8+ T cells from blood. The subset is: CD45RO-CCR7+CD27+CD95- naive CD8+ T cells expressing CXCR3 (TNR3+). This sequence joins TRBV12-3 or TRBV12-4 and TRBJ1-1; checking the TCRdb D call of TRBD1 is not possible without DNA. The CDR3 is CASSFQGLAEAFF.